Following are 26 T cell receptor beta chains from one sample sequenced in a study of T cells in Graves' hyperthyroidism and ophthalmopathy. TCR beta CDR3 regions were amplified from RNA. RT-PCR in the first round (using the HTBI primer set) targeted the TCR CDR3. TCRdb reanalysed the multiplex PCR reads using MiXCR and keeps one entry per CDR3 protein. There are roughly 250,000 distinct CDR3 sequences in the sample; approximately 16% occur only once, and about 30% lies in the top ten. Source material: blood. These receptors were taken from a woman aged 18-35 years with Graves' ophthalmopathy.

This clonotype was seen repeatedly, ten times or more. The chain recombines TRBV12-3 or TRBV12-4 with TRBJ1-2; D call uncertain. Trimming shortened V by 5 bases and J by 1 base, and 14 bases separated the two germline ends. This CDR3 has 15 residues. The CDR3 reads CASSPMAGNNYGYTF. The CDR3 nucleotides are TGTGCCAGCAGTCCAATGGCGGGGAATAACTATGGCTACACCTTC.

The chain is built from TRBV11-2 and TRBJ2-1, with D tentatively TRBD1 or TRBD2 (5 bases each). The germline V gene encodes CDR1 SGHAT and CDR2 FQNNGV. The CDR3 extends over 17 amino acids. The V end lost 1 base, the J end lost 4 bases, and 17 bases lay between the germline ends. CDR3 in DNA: TGTGCCAGCAGCTTAGGTGAGGGCGAGGGGAGATACAATGAGCAGTTCTTC. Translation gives CASSLGEGEGRYNEQFF.

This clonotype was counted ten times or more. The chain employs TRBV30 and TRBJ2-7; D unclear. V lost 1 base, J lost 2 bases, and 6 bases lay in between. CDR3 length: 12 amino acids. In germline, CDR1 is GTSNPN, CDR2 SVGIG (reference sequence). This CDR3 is CAWSGQTYEQYF. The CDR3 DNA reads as TGTGCCTGGAGTGGCCAGACCTACGAGCAGTACTTC.

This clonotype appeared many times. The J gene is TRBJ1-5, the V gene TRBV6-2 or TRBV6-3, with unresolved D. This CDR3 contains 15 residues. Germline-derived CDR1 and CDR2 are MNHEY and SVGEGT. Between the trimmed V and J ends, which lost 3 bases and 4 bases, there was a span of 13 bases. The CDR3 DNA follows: TGTGCCAGCAGTTATAATCCCTGGCGAAATCAGCCCCAGCATTTT. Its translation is CASSYNPWRNQPQHF.

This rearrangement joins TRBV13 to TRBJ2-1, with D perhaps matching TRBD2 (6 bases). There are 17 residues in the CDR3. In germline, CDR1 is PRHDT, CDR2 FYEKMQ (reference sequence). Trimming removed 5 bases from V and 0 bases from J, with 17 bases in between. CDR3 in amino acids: CASSASPDGSSYNEQFF. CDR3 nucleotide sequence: TGTGCCAGCAGCGCCAGTCCTGACGGGAGCTCCTACAATGAGCAGTTCTTC. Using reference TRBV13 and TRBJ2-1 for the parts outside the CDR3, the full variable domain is AAGVIQSPRHLIKEKRETATLKCYPIPRHDTVYWYQQGPGQDPQFLISFYEKMQSDKGSIPDRFSAQQFSDYHSELNMSSLELGDSALYFCASSASPDGSSYNEQFFGPGTRLTVL.

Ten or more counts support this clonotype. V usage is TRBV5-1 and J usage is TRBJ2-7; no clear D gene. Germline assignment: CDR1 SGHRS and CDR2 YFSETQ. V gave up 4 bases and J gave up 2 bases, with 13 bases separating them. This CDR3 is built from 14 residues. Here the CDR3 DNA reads TGCGCCAGCAGCGTTGGTATTTCGACCTACGAGCAGTACTTC. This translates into CASSVGISTYEQYF.

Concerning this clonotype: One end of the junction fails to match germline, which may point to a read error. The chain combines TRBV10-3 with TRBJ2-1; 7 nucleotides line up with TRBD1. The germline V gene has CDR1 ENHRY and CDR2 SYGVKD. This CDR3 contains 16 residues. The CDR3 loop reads CAISESNRGSYNGQFF. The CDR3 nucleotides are TGTGCCATCAGTGAGTCCAACAGGGGATCCTACAATGGGCAGTTCTTC.

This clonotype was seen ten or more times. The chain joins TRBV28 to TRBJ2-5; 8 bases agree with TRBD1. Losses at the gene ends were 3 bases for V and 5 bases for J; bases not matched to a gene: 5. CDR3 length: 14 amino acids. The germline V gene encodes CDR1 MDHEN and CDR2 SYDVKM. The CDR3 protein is CASSFRGHWETQYF. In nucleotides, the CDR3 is TGTGCCAGCAGTTTCAGGGGGCACTGGGAGACCCAGTACTTC.

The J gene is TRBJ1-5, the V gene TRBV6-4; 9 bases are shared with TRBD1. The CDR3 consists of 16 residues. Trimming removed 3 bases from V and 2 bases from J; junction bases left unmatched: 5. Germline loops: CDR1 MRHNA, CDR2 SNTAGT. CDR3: CASSEQGAGGNQPQHF. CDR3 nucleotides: TGTGCCAGCAGTGAACAGGGGGCGGGTGGCAATCAGCCCCAGCATTTT.

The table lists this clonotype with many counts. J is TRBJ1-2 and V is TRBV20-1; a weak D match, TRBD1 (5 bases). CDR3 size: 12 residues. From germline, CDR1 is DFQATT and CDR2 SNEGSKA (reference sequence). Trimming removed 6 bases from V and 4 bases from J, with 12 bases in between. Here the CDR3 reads CSATRDSYGYTF. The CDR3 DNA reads TGCAGTGCAACCCGCGACAGCTATGGCTACACCTTC.

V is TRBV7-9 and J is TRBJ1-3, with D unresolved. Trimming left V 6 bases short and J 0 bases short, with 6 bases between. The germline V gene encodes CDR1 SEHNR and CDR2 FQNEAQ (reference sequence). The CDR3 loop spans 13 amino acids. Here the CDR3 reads CASSRTSGNTIYF. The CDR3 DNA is TGTGCCAGCAGTCGGACCTCTGGAAACACCATATATTTT.

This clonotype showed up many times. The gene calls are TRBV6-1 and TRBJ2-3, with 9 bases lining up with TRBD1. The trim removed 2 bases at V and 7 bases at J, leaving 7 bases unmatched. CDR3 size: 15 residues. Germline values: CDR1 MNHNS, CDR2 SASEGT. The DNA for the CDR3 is TGTGCCAGCAGTGAAATGGGGACAGGGATTCATACGCAGTATTTT. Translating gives CASSEMGTGIHTQYF.

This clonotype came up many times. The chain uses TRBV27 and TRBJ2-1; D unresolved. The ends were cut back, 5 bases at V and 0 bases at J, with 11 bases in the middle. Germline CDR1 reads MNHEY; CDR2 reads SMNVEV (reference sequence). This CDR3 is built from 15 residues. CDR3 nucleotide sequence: TGTGCCAGCAGTCTACGACGTAGCTCCTACAATGAGCAGTTCTTC. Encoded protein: CASSLRRSSYNEQFF.

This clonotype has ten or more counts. The DNA for the CDR3 is TGTGCCAGCAGCCAATCGAGGGGGAGTAATGAAAAACTGTTTTTT. It translates to CASSQSRGSNEKLFF. The J gene is TRBJ1-4, the V gene TRBV3-1; maybe TRBD1 (6 bases). The germline gives CDR1 LGHDT, CDR2 YNNKEL (reference sequence). With 2 bases removed from V and 4 bases from J, the gap between germline ends came to 11 bases. The CDR3 is made up of 15 amino acids.

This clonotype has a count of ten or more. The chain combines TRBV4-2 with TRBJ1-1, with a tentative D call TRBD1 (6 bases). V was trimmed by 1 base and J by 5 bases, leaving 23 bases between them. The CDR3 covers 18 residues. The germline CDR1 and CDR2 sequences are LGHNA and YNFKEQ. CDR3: CASSQGLPDRQFETEAFF. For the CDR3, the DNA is TGTGCCAGCAGCCAAGGCCTCCCAGACAGGCAGTTTGAGACTGAAGCTTTCTTT.

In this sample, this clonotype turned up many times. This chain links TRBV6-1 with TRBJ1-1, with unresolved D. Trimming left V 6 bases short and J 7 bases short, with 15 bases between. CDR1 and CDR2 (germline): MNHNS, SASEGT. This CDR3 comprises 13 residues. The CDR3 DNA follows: TGTGCCAGCAGACCACCAGGAGCAGGTGAAGCTTTCTTT. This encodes CASRPPGAGEAFF.

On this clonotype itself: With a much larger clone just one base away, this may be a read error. The CDR3 region has the DNA TGTGCCAGCAGCCAAGATATCGACGAGCGGTACTTC. Translating it yields CASSQDIDERYF. This chain connects TRBV4-2 to TRBJ2-7; D gene ambiguous. CDR1 LGHNA and CDR2 YNFKEQ come from the germline V gene. There are 12 residues in the CDR3.

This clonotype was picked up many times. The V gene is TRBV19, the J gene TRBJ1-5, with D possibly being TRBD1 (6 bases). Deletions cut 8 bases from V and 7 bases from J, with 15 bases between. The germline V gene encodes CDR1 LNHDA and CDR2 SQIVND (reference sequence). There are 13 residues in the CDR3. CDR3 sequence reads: CASLGRGGQPQHF. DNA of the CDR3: TGTGCCAGTCTAGGCAGGGGAGGACAGCCCCAGCATTTT. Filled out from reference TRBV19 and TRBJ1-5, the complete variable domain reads DGGITQSPKYLFRKEGQNVTLSCEQNLNHDAMYWYRQDPGQGLRLIYYSQIVNDFQKGDIAEGYSVSREKKESFPLTVTSAQKNPTAFYLCASLGRGGQPQHFGDGTRLSIL.

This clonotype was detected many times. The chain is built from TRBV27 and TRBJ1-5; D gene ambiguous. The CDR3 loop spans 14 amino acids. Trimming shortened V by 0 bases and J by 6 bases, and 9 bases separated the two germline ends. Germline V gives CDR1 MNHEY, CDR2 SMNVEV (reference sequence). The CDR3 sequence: CASSLSWGSQPQHF. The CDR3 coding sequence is TGTGCCAGCAGTTTATCGTGGGGTTCTCAGCCCCAGCATTTT.

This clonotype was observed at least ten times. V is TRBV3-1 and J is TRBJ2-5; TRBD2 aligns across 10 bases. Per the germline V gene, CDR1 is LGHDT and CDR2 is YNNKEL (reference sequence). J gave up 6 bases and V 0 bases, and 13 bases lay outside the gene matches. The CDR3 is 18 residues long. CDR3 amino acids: CASSQDPRTSGIPKTQYF. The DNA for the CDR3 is TGTGCCAGCAGCCAAGATCCTCGAACTAGCGGGATTCCGAAGACCCAGTACTTC.

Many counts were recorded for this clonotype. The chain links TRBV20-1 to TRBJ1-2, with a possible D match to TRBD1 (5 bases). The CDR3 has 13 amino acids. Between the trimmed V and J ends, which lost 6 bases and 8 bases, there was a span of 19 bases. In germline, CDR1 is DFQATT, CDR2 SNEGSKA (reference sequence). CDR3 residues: CSAPWGGERGYTF. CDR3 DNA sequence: TGCAGTGCCCCCTGGGGGGGGGAGAGGGGCTACACCTTC.

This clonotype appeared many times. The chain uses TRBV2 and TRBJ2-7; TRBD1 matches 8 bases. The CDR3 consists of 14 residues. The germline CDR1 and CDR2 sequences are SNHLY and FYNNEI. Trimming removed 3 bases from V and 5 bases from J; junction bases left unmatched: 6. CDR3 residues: CASSDGQGAHEQYF. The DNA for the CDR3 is TGTGCCAGCAGTGACGGCCAGGGGGCCCACGAGCAGTACTTC.

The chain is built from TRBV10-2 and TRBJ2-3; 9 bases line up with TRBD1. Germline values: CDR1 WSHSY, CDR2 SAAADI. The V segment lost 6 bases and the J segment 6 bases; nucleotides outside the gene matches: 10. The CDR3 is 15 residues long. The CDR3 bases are TGCGCCAGCAGGGCCGGGACAGGGCGATACGATACGCAGTATTTT. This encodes CASRAGTGRYDTQYF.

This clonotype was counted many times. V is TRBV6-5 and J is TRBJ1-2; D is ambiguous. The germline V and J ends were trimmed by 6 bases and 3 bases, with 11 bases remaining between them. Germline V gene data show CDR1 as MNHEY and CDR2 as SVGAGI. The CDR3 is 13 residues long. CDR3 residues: CASSASVYYGYTF. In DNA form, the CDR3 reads TGTGCCAGCAGCGCCTCGGTCTACTATGGCTACACCTTC.

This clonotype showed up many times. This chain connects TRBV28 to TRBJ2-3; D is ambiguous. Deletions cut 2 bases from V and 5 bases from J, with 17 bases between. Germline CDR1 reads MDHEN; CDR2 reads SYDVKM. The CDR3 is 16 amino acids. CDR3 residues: CASSLVSPEVGDTQYF. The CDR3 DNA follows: TGTGCCAGCAGTTTAGTGTCTCCCGAGGTTGGAGATACGCAGTATTTT.

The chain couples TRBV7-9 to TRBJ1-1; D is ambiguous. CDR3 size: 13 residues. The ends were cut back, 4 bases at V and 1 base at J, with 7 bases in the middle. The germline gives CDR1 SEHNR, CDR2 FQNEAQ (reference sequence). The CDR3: CASSYGSNTEAFF. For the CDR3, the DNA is TGTGCCAGCAGCTATGGGTCGAACACTGAAGCTTTCTTT.